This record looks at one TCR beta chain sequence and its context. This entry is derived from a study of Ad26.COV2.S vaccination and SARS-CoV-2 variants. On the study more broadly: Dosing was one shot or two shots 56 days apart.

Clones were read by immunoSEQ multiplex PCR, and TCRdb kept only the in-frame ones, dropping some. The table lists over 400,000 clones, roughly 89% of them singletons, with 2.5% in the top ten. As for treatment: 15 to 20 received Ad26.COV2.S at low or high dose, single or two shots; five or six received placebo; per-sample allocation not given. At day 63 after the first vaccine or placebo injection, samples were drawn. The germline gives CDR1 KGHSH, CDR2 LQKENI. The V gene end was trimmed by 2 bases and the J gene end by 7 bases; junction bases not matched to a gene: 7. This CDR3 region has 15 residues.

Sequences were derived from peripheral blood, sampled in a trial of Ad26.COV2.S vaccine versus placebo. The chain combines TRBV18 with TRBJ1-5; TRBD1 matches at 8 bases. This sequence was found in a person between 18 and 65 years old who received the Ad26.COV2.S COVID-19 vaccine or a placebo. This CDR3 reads CASSPNGTGRQPQHF. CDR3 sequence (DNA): TGTGCCAGCTCACCAAACGGGACAGGCAGGCAGCCCCAGCATTTT. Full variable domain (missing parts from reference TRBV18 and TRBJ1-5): NAGVMQNPRHLVRRRGQEARLRCSPMKGHSHVYWYRQLPEEGLKFMVYLQKENIIDESGMPKERFSAEFPKEGPSILRIQQVVRGDSAAYFCASSPNGTGRQPQHFGDGTRLSIL.